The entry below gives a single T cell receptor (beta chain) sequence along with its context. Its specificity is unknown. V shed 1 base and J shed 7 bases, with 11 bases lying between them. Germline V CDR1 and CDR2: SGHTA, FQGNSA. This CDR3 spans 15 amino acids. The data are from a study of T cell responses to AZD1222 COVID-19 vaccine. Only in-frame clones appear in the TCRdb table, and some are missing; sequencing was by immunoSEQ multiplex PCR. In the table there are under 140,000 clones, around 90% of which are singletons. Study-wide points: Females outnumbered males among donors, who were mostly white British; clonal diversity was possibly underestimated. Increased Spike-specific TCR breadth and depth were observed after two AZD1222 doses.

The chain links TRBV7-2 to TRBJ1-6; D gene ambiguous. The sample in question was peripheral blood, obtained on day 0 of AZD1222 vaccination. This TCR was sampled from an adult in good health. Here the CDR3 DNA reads TGTGCCAGCAGCTTAGTGGGAGGGCCCAATTCACCCCTCCACTTT. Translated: CASSLVGGPNSPLHF. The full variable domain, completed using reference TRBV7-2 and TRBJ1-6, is GAGVSQSPSNKVTEKGKDVELRCDPISGHTALYWYRQSLGQGLEFLIYFQGNSAPDKSGLPSDRFSAERTGGSVSTLTIQRTQQEDSAVYLCASSLVGGPNSPLHFGNGTRLTVT.